This entry is about one T cell receptor (beta chain). As yet, its antigen is unknown. Researchers defined stable Graves' hyperthyroidism as no ophthalmopathy progression within 18 months. J lost 4 bases, V lost 6 bases, and 8 bases had no gene match. Germline V gives CDR1 WNHNN, CDR2 SYGVQD (reference sequence). CDR3 length: 16 residues. These data originate in a study of T cells in Graves' hyperthyroidism and ophthalmopathy. Whole-study results and caveats: Ophthalmopathy was predicted by the model a median of roughly 6 months ahead of onset. Among thyroid clonotypes expanded above 0.001, most also appeared in blood.

Amplified TCR beta CDR3 regions came from RNA transcripts. During a first-round RT-PCR of the TCR CDR3, the HTBI primer set was used. TCRdb fed the multiplex PCR reads into MiXCR, producing one record per CDR3 protein. The table shows about 540,000 distinct CDR3 sequences, with approximately 44% occurring only once. This chain joins TRBV10-1 and TRBJ2-1; 11 bases line up with TRBD2. Sequenced: peripheral blood or thyroid tissue (not recorded which). The TCR sequence derives from a woman younger than 30 with Graves' hyperthyroidism. For the CDR3, the DNA is TGCGCCAGCAGGTTCCAACTAGCGGGAGAGTACAATGAGCAGTTCTTC. Encoded protein: CASRFQLAGEYNEQFF.